This TCR beta chain was captured in a study of T cells in Graves' hyperthyroidism and ophthalmopathy. The source material, RNA transcripts, was used to amplify TCR beta CDR3 regions. First-round RT-PCR of the TCR CDR3 relied on the HTBI primer set. TCRdb re-analysed the multiplex PCR reads in MiXCR, keeping a single row per CDR3 protein. The top ten clones hold approximately 31% of a sample with around 720,000 distinct CDR3 sequences, 35% of them seen once. This clonotype was detected only a few times. CDR3 length: 16 amino acids. Trimming took off 9 bases at V and 0 bases at J, with 15 bases between the two ends. Germline V CDR1 and CDR2: MNHEY, SVGAGI.

The receptor comes from a woman aged 40 to 50 with Graves' hyperthyroidism. The chain couples TRBV6-5 to TRBJ2-6; D remains unclear. Material for sequencing was blood. CDR3 coding DNA: TGTGCCAGTAAAAAAATAAGGAGCTCTGGGGCCAACGTCCTGACTTTC. Amino acids: CASKKIRSSGANVLTF.